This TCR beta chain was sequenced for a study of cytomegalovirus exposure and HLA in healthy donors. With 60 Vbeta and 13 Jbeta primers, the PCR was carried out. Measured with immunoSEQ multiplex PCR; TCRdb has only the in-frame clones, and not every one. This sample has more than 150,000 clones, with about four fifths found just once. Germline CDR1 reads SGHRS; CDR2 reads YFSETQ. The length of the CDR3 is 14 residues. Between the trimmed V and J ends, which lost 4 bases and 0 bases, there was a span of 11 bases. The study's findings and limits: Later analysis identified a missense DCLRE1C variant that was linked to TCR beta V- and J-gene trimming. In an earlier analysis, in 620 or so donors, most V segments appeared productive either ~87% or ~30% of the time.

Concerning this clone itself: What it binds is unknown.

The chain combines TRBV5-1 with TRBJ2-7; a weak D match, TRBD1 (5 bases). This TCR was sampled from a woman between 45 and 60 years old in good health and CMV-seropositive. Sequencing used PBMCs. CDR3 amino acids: CASSLRVTSYEQYF. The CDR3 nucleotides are TGCGCCAGCAGCCTCAGGGTAACCTCCTACGAGCAGTACTTC.